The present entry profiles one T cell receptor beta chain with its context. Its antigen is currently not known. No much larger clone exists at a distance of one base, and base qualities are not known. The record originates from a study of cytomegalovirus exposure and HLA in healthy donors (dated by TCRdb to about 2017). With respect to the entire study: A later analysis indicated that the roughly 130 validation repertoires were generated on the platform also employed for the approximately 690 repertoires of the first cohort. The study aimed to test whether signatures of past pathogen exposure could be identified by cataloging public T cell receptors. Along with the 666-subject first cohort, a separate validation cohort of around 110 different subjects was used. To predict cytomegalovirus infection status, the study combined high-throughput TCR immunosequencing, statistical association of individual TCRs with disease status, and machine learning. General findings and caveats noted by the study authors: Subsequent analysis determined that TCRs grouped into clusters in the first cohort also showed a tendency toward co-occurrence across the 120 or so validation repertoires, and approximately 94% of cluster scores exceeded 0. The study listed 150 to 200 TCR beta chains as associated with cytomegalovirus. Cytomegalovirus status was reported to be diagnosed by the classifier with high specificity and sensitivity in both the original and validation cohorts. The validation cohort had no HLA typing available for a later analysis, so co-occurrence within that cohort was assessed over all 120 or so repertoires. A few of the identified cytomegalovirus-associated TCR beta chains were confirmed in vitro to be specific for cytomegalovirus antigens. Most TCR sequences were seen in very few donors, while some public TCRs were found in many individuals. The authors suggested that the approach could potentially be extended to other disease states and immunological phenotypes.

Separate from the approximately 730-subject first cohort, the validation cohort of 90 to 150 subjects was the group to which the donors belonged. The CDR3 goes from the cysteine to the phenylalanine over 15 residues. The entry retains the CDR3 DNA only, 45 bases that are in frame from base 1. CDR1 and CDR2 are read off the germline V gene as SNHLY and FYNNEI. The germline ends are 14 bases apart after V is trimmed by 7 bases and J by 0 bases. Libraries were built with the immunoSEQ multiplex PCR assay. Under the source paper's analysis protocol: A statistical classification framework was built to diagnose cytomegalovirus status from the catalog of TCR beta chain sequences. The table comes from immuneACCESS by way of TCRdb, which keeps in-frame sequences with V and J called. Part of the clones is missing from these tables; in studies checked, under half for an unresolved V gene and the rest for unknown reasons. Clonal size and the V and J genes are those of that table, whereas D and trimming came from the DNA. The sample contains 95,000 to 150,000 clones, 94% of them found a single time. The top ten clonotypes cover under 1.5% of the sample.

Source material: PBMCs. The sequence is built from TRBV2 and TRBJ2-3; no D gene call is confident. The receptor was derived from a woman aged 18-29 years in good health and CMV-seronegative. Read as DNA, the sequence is TGTGCCAGCAAAATGAGGAGCTCTAGCACAGATACGCAGTATTTT. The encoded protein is CASKMRSSSTDTQYF.